Listed here are 25 T cell receptor beta chains from one sample, sequenced in a study of radiation and T cells in renal cell carcinoma. Time point specified: blood 2 weeks post-SBRT. Treatment of the sample: 15 Gy SBRT to primary tumor, nephrectomy 4 weeks later. The assay was immunoSEQ multiplex PCR, and TCRdb's table has in-frame clones only and misses some. The sample gives about 130,000 clones, around four fifths of which show up once; 1.9% is in the top ten. The input for sequencing was blood, taken from a patient whose treatment included radiotherapy and nephrectomy. The receptors come from a woman aged 55-70 years with renal cell carcinoma.

This chain joins TRBV5-1 and TRBJ2-5; tentative D call: TRBD1 (5 bases). The ends were cut back, 0 bases at V and 5 bases at J, with 8 bases in the middle. Germline lookup yields CDR1 SGHRS and CDR2 YFSETQ. The CDR3 is made up of 13 amino acids. The CDR3 sequence: CASSLASGETQYF. In DNA, the CDR3 is TGCGCCAGCAGCTTGGCCTCAGGGGAGACCCAGTACTTC.

The chain carries TRBV5-8 and TRBJ1-3; D is unclear. V was trimmed by 4 bases and J by 3 bases, leaving 11 bases between them. The CDR3 runs 14 residues. CDR1 and CDR2 from the germline V gene are SGHTS and YDEGEE. The CDR3 sequence is CASSPQAFGNTIYF. DNA for the CDR3: TGTGCCAGCAGCCCCCAGGCGTTTGGAAACACCATATATTTT.

The gene calls are TRBV6-1 and TRBJ1-4, with D possibly being TRBD1 (6 bases). In germline, CDR1 is MNHNS, CDR2 SASEGT. The CDR3 covers 16 residues. V dropped 4 bases and J dropped 8 bases, with 20 bases sitting between them. The CDR3 is CASSAGGGVPREKLFF. DNA for the CDR3: TGTGCCAGCAGTGCGGGTGGGGGCGTACCACGCGAAAAACTGTTTTTT.

The chain combines TRBV7-6 with TRBJ2-3, with TRBD1 matching 8 bases. Losses at the gene ends were 7 bases for V and 4 bases for J; bases not matched to a gene: 19. This CDR3 is built from 18 residues. In germline, CDR1 is SGHVS, CDR2 FNYEAQ. The DNA of the CDR3 is TGTGCCAGCACCCGACGGAAGGAAGGGGACAGGCAACCAGATACGCAGTATTTT. Translation gives CASTRRKEGDRQPDTQYF. Drawing the rest from reference TRBV7-6 and TRBJ2-3, the complete variable domain is GAGVSQSPRYKVTKRGQDVALRCDPISGHVSLYWYRQALGQGPEFLTYFNYEAQQDKSGLPNDRFSAERPEGSISTLTIQRTEQRDSAMYRCASTRRKEGDRQPDTQYFGPGTRLTVL.

This clone was counted only a few times. The chain has TRBV19 and TRBJ2-7, with D hard to call. Germline V CDR1 and CDR2: LNHDA, SQIVND (reference sequence). The CDR3 has 11 residues. V was trimmed by 10 bases and J by 2 bases, leaving 9 bases between them. CDR3 in DNA: TGTGCCACCACCTGGGCCTACGAGCAGTACTTC. Amino acids: CATTWAYEQYF.

The chain employs TRBV4-1 and TRBJ1-2; possible D gene TRBD1, 5 bases. Germline V gene lookup returns CDR1 MGHRA and CDR2 YSYEKL. CDR3 length: 15 residues. With 0 bases removed from V and 2 bases from J, the gap between germline ends came to 10 bases. CDR3 loop: CASSQEGGGNYGYTF. The CDR3 nucleotides read TGCGCCAGCAGCCAAGAAGGTGGGGGGAACTATGGCTACACCTTC.

V is TRBV7-3 and J is TRBJ2-3; possibly TRBD2 for D (6 bases). The V end was cut by 3 bases, the J end by 4 bases, with 14 bases between. Germline V CDR1 and CDR2: SGHTA, FQGTGA. CDR3 size: 15 residues. The CDR3 loop reads CASSFQTRTADTQYF. CDR3 DNA sequence: TGTGCCAGCAGCTTCCAGACTAGGACGGCAGATACGCAGTATTTT.

V and J are TRBV19 and TRBJ1-2; the D gene is possibly TRBD1 (5 bases). This CDR3 spans 14 amino acids. Trimming removed 5 bases from V and 1 base from J, with 11 bases in between. CDR1 and CDR2 (germline): LNHDA, SQIVND (reference sequence). CDR3: CASSRQGLNYGYTF. The CDR3 nucleotides read TGTGCCAGTAGTCGGCAGGGCCTTAACTATGGCTACACCTTC.

The chain combines TRBV27 with TRBJ2-3; D may be TRBD1 (6 bases). The germline gives CDR1 MNHEY, CDR2 SMNVEV (reference sequence). The length of the CDR3 is 14 residues. Trimming stripped 5 bases from V and 3 bases from J, with 12 bases between. The CDR3 reads CASSPGQFTDTQYF. The CDR3, as DNA: TGTGCCAGCAGTCCTGGACAGTTTACAGATACGCAGTATTTT.

The chain links TRBV6-1 to TRBJ1-1; D is uncertain. The CDR3 is 10 residues long. Germline CDR1 is MNHNS and CDR2 is SASEGT. V lost 1 base and J 8 bases, leaving 2 bases between the germline ends. CDR3 loop: CASSEGEAFF. The CDR3, as DNA: TGTGCCAGCAGTGAAGGGGAAGCTTTCTTT.

The CDR3 sequence: CASRREGPGELFF. In DNA form, the CDR3 reads TGCGCCAGCAGGAGGGAGGGCCCCGGGGAGCTGTTTTTT. The chain links TRBV5-1 to TRBJ2-2; TRBD2 agrees at 7 bases. CDR1 is SGHRS, CDR2 YFSETQ, per germline. CDR3 length: 13 amino acids. V trimming: 5 bases; J trimming: 6 bases; junction bases outside the gene matches: 4.

This chain links TRBV28 with TRBJ1-1; TRBD1 might be the D (6 bases). CDR1 MDHEN and CDR2 SYDVKM come from the germline V gene. Trimming pared 5 bases from V and 1 base from J, leaving 11 bases between. The length of the CDR3 is 14 residues. CDR3 residues: CASSPKGQNTEAFF. For the CDR3, the DNA is TGTGCCAGCAGTCCGAAGGGACAGAACACTGAAGCTTTCTTT.

The chain carries TRBV28 and TRBJ1-1; 11 nucleotides agree with TRBD1. V was clipped by 5 bases and J by 3 bases; unmatched bases: 5. CDR1 and CDR2 (germline): MDHEN, SYDVKM. The CDR3 sequence is 15 residues long. The DNA for the CDR3 is TGTGCCAGCAGTAACTCGGGACAGGGGGACACTGAAGCTTTCTTT. This encodes CASSNSGQGDTEAFF. Drawing the rest from reference TRBV28 and TRBJ1-1, the complete variable domain is DVKVTQSSRYLVKRTGEKVFLECVQDMDHENMFWYRQDPGLGLRLIYFSYDVKMKEKGDIPEGYSVSREKKERFSLILESASTNQTSMYLCASSNSGQGDTEAFFGQGTRLTVV.

This clone has a single count. This rearrangement joins TRBV19 to TRBJ1-2; D gene uncertain. Germline V gene data show CDR1 as LNHDA and CDR2 as SQIVND (reference sequence). Trimming removed 7 bases from V and 7 bases from J, with 13 bases in between. The CDR3 loop spans 12 amino acids. CDR3 region: CASKRTEGGYTF. The DNA of the CDR3 is TGTGCCAGTAAAAGGACGGAAGGTGGCTACACCTTC.

V and J are TRBV5-6 and TRBJ1-3; D may be TRBD1 (6 bases). The CDR3 loop spans 15 amino acids. Germline CDR1 is SGHDT and CDR2 is YYEEEE. The V and J ends lost 4 bases and 0 bases respectively, with 11 bases between them. The CDR3 protein is CASSPNRDSGNTIYF. The CDR3 DNA is TGTGCCAGCAGCCCCAACAGGGACTCTGGAAACACCATATATTTT.

The chain links TRBV2 to TRBJ1-2; the D is unclear. Germline CDR1 is SNHLY and CDR2 is FYNNEI. The CDR3 has 14 amino acids. V was pared by 1 base and J by 1 base, with 7 bases between. The chain's CDR3 is CASSEGRDNYGYTF. Written as DNA, the CDR3 is TGTGCCAGCAGTGAAGGGCGGGATAACTATGGCTACACCTTC. Full variable domain (rest looked up from reference TRBV2 and TRBJ1-2): EPEVTQTPSHQVTQMGQEVILRCVPISNHLYFYWYRQILGQKVEFLVSFYNNEISEKSEIFDDQFSVERPDGSNFTLKIRSTKLEDSAMYFCASSEGRDNYGYTFGSGTRLTVV.

V usage is TRBV18 and J usage is TRBJ2-5, with D perhaps matching TRBD2 (6 bases). Per the germline V gene, CDR1 is KGHSH and CDR2 is LQKENI. V gave up 2 bases and J gave up 1 base, with 14 bases separating them. This CDR3 has 16 residues. The DNA of the CDR3 is TGTGCCAGCTCACCAAGGGGAGGCCACCCCCAAGAGACCCAGTACTTC. This gives the protein CASSPRGGHPQETQYF. Using reference TRBV18 and TRBJ2-5 for the parts outside the CDR3, the full variable domain is NAGVMQNPRHLVRRRGQEARLRCSPMKGHSHVYWYRQLPEEGLKFMVYLQKENIIDESGMPKERFSAEFPKEGPSILRIQQVVRGDSAAYFCASSPRGGHPQETQYFGPGTRLLVL.

V gene TRBV4-1 combines with J gene TRBJ2-1, with 11 nucleotides matching TRBD2. V lost 8 bases to trimming and J lost 4 bases; unmatched junction nucleotides: 7. This CDR3 region has 15 residues. From germline, CDR1 is MGHRA and CDR2 YSYEKL. The CDR3 loop reads CASGLSGGEYNEQFF. The CDR3 DNA reads TGCGCCAGCGGGCTTAGCGGGGGGGAATACAATGAGCAGTTCTTC.

The chain combines TRBV19 with TRBJ2-1; possibly TRBD2 for D (6 bases). The CDR3 covers 14 residues. V dropped 5 bases and J dropped 8 bases, with 16 bases sitting between them. Germline values: CDR1 LNHDA, CDR2 SQIVND (reference sequence). The CDR3 DNA follows: TGTGCCAGTAGTGCGGGACCCCGGGTCGATGAGCAGTTCTTC. Encoded protein: CASSAGPRVDEQFF.

CDR3 bases: TGTGCCAGCAGCTTGGGGACCGGGGGTATGAACACTGAAGCTTTCTTT. It encodes CASSLGTGGMNTEAFF. V and J are TRBV11-2 and TRBJ1-1, with D perhaps matching TRBD1 (5 bases). Germline loops: CDR1 SGHAT, CDR2 FQNNGV. V lost 3 bases to trimming and J lost 0 bases, with 14 bases between them. The CDR3 is 16 residues long.

The V gene is TRBV6-1, the J gene TRBJ1-6; D possibly corresponds to TRBD1 (6 bases). This CDR3 spans 15 amino acids. In germline, CDR1 is MNHNS, CDR2 SASEGT. The V end was cut by 6 bases, the J end by 8 bases, with 17 bases between. CDR3 in DNA: TGTGCCAGCAGCCCTGGGGGGGCCCTATATTCACCCCTCCACTTT. Encoded protein: CASSPGGALYSPLHF.

The gene calls are TRBV19 and TRBJ2-7; D is undetermined. CDR3 length: 14 residues. V was pared by 0 bases and J by 5 bases, with 11 bases between. Per germline, CDR1 LNHDA and CDR2 SQIVND (reference sequence). The CDR3 region is CASSIEKVSHEQYF. The CDR3 coding sequence is TGTGCCAGTAGTATAGAGAAGGTTTCCCACGAGCAGTACTTC.

The chain uses TRBV11-1 and TRBJ2-3; a weak D match, TRBD2 (5 bases). Germline-derived CDR1 and CDR2 are SGHAT and FQDESV (reference sequence). V was pared by 5 bases and J by 1 base, with 13 bases between. The CDR3 loop spans 15 amino acids. The CDR3 DNA is TGTGCCAGCAGCCTAGGACTGGGTGGCACAGATACGCAGTATTTT. Its translation: CASSLGLGGTDTQYF.

The chain combines TRBV28 with TRBJ1-2, with 8 bases aligning to TRBD1. The germline CDR1 and CDR2 sequences are MDHEN and SYDVKM. This CDR3 contains 16 residues. Unmatched junction bases numbered 8, after V lost 1 base and J lost 4 bases. CDR3 in amino acids: CASSLSTGDGLYGYTF. Written as DNA, the CDR3 is TGTGCCAGCAGTTTATCGACAGGGGATGGCCTCTATGGCTACACCTTC.

The chain uses TRBV5-1 and TRBJ1-2, with D unclear. The CDR3 covers 12 residues. Trimming left V 4 bases short and J 6 bases short, with 10 bases between. Germline V gene sequence: CDR1 SGHRS, CDR2 YFSETQ. CDR3 coding DNA: TGCGCCAGCAGCCTTTCCACTGATGGCTACACCTTC. This encodes CASSLSTDGYTF.